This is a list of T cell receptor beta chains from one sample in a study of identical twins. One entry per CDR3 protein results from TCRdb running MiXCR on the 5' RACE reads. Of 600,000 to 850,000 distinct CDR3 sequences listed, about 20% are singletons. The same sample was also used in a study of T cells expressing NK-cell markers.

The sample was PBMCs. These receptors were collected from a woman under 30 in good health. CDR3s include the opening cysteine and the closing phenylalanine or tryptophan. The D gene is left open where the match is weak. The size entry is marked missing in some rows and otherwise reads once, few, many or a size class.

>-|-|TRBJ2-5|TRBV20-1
TGCAGTGCCCCGAGGTCGGCTAGCGAGACCCAGTACTTC
CSAPRSASETQYF
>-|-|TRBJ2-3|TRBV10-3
TGTGCCATCAGTGAAAGGCCCCCAGATACGCAGTATTTT
CAISERPPDTQYF
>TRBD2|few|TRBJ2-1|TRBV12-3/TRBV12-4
TGTGCCAGCAGTTGGACTAGCCATGAGCAGTTCTTC
CASSWTSHEQFF
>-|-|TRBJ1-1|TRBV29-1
TGCAGCGTAGAACCAGAAACAGCTGAAGCTTTCTTT
CSVEPETAEAFF
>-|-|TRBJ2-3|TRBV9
TGTGCCAGCAGCGTAGGGCCCGCCGTCACAGATACGCAGTATTTT
CASSVGPAVTDTQYF
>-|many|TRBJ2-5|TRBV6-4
TGTGCCAGCAGTAACACGTCCGGTCAAGAGACCCAGTACTTC
CASSNTSGQETQYF
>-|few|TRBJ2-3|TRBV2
TGTGCCATTACCGGGACTGCTAGCACAGATACGCAGTATTTT
CAITGTASTDTQYF
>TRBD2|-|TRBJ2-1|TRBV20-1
TGCAGTGCTAGAGATCCGACTAGCGGGGGGGCCGGTCGCCCCAATGAGCAGTTCTTC
CSARDPTSGGAGRPNEQFF
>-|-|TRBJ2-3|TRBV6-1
TGTGCCAGCATCCCGCCCTGGAGGGCGGATACGCAGTATTTT
CASIPPWRADTQYF
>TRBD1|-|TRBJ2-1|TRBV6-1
TGTGCCAGCAGGCAAACAGGGGTTGGCTACAATGAGCAGTTCTTC
CASRQTGVGYNEQFF
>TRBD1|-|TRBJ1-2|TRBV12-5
TGTGCTAGTGGTACAGGGGAGGCCAACTATGGCTACACCTTC
CASGTGEANYGYTF
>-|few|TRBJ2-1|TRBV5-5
TGTGCCAGCAGCTTGGAGGGCCGAGGGGGGAGGGCCAACAATGAGCAGTTCTTC
CASSLEGRGGRANNEQFF
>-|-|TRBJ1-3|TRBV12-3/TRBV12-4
TGTGCCAGCAGTACAAGACACCCCGACTCTGGAAACACCATATATTTT
CASSTRHPDSGNTIYF
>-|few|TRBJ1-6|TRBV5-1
TGCGCCAGCAGCCCCGCACGGGCTTACGGTTCACCCCTCCACTTT
CASSPARAYGSPLHF
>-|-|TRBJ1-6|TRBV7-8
TGTGCCAGCAGCTTAGAGGGTCCTTCACCCCTCCACTTT
CASSLEGPSPLHF
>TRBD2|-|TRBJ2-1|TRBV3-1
TGTGCCAGCAGCCAAGTCGTGGCGGGGGGGCTCGATGAGCAGTTCTTC
CASSQVVAGGLDEQFF
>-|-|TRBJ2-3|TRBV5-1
TGCGCCAGCATCCCCGGGGCCTCAGGCACAGATACGCAGTATTTT
CASIPGASGTDTQYF
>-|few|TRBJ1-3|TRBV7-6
TGTGCCAGCAGCTCTCCGGGCTTCCGTGGAAACACCATATATTTT
CASSSPGFRGNTIYF
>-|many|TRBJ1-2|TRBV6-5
TGTGCCAGCAGTGTGGGGGGGTATGGCTACACCTTC
CASSVGGYGYTF
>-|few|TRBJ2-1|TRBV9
TGTGCCAGCAGCGTTACCGGGGGTTCTAATGAGCAGTTCTTC
CASSVTGGSNEQFF
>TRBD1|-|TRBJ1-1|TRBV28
TGTGCCAGCACCAGGACAGGGGCAAGCACTGAAGCTTTCTTT
CASTRTGASTEAFF
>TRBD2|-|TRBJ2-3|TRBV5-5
TGTGCCAGCAGCTTAAAGACTAGCGGGGACTACACAGATACGCAGTATTTT
CASSLKTSGDYTDTQYF
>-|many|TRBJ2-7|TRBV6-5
TGTGCCAGCAGTTACCTAGGGGGGGCCTACGAGCAGTACTTC
CASSYLGGAYEQYF
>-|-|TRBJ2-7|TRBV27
TGTGCCAGCATTTTCCAAGACGAGCAGTACTTC
CASIFQDEQYF
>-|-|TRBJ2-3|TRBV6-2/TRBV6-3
TGTGCCAGCAGTTACTCGAGACGGGAGACGGCAGATACGCAGTATTTT
CASSYSRRETADTQYF
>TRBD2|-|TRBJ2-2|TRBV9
TGTGCCAGCAGCGTAGTGGCGGGGGGGCCCTCACCTAGGGAGCTGTTTTTT
CASSVVAGGPSPRELFF
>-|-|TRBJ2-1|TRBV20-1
TGCAGTGCTAGGGGGGTTAGCTCCTACAATGAGCAGTTCTTC
CSARGVSSYNEQFF
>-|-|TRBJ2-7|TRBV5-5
TGTGCCAGCAGCTCCCTCCCAGGGGCCTACGAGCAGTACTTC
CASSSLPGAYEQYF
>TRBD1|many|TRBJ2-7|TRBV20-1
TGCAGTGCTGCACAGGGGGACAGCTACGAGCAGTACTTC
CSAAQGDSYEQYF
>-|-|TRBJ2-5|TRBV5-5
TGTGCCACCGCAGATGAGACCAAACAAGAGACCCAGTACTTC
CATADETKQETQYF
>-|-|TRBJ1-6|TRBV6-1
TGTGCCAGCAGCTCGGCCGGGGGACTTCCTTCACCCCTCCACTTT
CASSSAGGLPSPLHF
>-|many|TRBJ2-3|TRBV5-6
TGTGCCAGCAGCTTTCGACAGGATACGCAGTATTTT
CASSFRQDTQYF
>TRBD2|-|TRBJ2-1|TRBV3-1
TGTGCCAGCAGTCCTCGGGTTAGCGGGAGGATTGAGCAGTTCTTC
CASSPRVSGRIEQFF
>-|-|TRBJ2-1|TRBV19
TGTGCCAGTAGTATTTCCGCGGTATACAATGAGCAGTTCTTC
CASSISAVYNEQFF
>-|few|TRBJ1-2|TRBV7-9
TGTGCCAGCAGTCGACAGGACCGAAACTATGGCTACACCTTC
CASSRQDRNYGYTF
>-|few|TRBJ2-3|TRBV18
TGTGCCAGCTCGCCCAACCCGGGAGATACGCAGTATTTT
CASSPNPGDTQYF
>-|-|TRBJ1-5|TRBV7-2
TGTGCCAGCAGCGACAGTAGCAATCAGCCCCAGCATTTT
CASSDSSNQPQHF
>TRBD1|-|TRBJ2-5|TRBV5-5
TGTGCCAGCAGCTTGGCCCGCAGCTTACAGGGGGACTTC
CASSLARSLQGDF
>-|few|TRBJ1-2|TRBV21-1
TGTGCCAGCAGCAAAATCTCAGGGAATGGCTATGGCTACACCTTC
CASSKISGNGYGYTF
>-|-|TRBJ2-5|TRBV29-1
TGCAGCGTTGAAGTCGCGGACCAAGAGACCCAGTACTTC
CSVEVADQETQYF
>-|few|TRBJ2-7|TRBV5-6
TGTGCCAGCAGCGAGGGCCTAAGCTACGAGCAGTACTTC
CASSEGLSYEQYF
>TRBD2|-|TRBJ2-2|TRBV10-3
TGTGCCATCAGTGAAAGTTGGGGGGGGAACACCGGGGAGCTGTTTTTT
CAISESWGGNTGELFF
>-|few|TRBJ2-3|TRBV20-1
TGCAGTGCCATGGCCGGGATACGGACAGATACGCAGTATTTT
CSAMAGIRTDTQYF
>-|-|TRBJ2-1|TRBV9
TGTGCCAGCAGCGTAAGGCAGGTCTCCTACAATGAGCAGTTCTTC
CASSVRQVSYNEQFF
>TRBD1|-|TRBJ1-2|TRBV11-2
TGTGCCAGCAGCTTGAACCAGGGGGCGCCTGGCTACACCTTC
CASSLNQGAPGYTF
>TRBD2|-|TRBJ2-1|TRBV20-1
TGCAGTGCTTTGGGACAACCGGGAGGGGAGCAGTTCTTC
CSALGQPGGEQFF
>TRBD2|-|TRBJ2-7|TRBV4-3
TGCGCCAGCAGCCCCACGGTTAGCGGGGCCTACGAGCAGTACTTC
CASSPTVSGAYEQYF
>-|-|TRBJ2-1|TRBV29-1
TGCAGCGTTGAGGAAGCGGCCCCCTACAATGAGCAGTTCTTC
CSVEEAAPYNEQFF
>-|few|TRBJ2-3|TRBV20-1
TGCAGTGCTATGGAACAGGGACTAAGCACAGATACGCAGTATTTT
CSAMEQGLSTDTQYF
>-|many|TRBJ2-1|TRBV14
TGTGCCAGCAGCCAAGATTTGGTGCCCTCCTACAATGAGCAGTTCTTC
CASSQDLVPSYNEQFF
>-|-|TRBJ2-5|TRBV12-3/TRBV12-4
TGTGCCAGCAGAGTAGGCCGGGACACCCCACGGGAGACCCAGTACTTC
CASRVGRDTPRETQYF
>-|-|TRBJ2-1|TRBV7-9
TGTGCCAGCAGCATGTACTCCGGGACTGAGAGCTTCTTC
CASSMYSGTESFF
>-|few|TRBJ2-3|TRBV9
TGTGCCAGCAGCGTAGGGGTCAGGCAAGATACGCAGTATTTT
CASSVGVRQDTQYF
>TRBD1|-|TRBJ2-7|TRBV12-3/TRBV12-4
TGTGCCAGCAGCCTTAGAACGGGGGGACAGGGATCGAACGAGCAGTACTTC
CASSLRTGGQGSNEQYF
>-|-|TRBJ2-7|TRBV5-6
TGTGCCAGCAGCTTGGGAGGGGTGGACAGCGAGCAGTACTTC
CASSLGGVDSEQYF
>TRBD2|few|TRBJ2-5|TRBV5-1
TGCGCCAGCAGCTTGGGGACTAGCGTCCAAGAGACCCAGTACTTC
CASSLGTSVQETQYF
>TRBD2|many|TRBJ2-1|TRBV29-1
TGCAGCGTTGGGGCTAGCGGGAGGGGGCAGTTCTTC
CSVGASGRGQFF
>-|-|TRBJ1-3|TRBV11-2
TGTGCCAGCAGCTTAGTTGGAGTCGGGACACCCAGCTCTGGAAACACCATATATTTT
CASSLVGVGTPSSGNTIYF
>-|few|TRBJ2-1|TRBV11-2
TGTGCCAGCAGCTCGAGACTGGCTAACAATGAGCAGTTCTTC
CASSSRLANNEQFF
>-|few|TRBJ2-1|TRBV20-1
TGCAGTGCTAGAAGGGGGTGGAATGAGCAGTTCTTC
CSARRGWNEQFF